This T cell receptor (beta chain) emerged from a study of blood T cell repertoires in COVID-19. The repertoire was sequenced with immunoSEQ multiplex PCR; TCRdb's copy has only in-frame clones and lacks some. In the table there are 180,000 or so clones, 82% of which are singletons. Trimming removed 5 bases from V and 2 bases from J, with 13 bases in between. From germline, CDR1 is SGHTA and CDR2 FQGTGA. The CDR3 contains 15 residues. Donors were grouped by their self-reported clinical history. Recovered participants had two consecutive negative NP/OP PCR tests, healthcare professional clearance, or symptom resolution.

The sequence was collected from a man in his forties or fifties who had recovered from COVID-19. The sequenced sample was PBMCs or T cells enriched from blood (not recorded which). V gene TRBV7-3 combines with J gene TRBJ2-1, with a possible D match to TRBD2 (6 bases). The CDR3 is CASSPAGIPYNEQFF. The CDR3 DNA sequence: TGTGCCAGCAGCCCCGCGGGAATCCCCTACAATGAGCAGTTCTTC.